This is a list of T cell receptor beta chains from one sample in a study of OX40 agonist ivuxolimab in advanced cancers. Produced via immunoSEQ multiplex PCR; TCRdb's table is partial and in-frame only. This sample has 55,000 to 65,000 clones, with about 85% found just once. Sequences were derived from CD4+ or CD8+ T cells sorted from blood, sampled in a trial of the OX40 agonist ivuxolimab. These receptors originate from an adult with an advanced solid tumor such as melanoma, head and neck, liver or kidney cancer. CDR3s include the opening cysteine and the closing phenylalanine or tryptophan. Fields, in order: V gene, D gene, clone size, J gene, CDR3 protein, CDR3 DNA. The D gene is left open where the match is weak. Where a row states a size, it is once, few, many or the class of an expanded clone; other rows omit it.

V: TRBV5-4; D: TRBD2; size: NA; J: TRBJ2-7; CDR3: CASSFGYGGGFANAYEQYF; DNA: TGTGCCAGCAGCTTTGGCTACGGCGGGGGGTTCGCCAATGCCTACGAGCAGTACTTC
V: TRBV11-2; D: NA; size: NA; J: TRBJ1-2; CDR3: CASSPILDRRNYGYTF; DNA: TGTGCCAGCAGCCCTATCCTGGACCGACGGAACTATGGCTACACCTTC
V: TRBV14; D: TRBD2; size: NA; J: TRBJ2-3; CDR3: CASSQDRQRGEATDTQYF; DNA: TGTGCCAGCAGCCAAGACCGTCAGCGGGGGGAGGCCACAGATACGCAGTATTTT
V: TRBV7-2; D: NA; size: NA; J: TRBJ1-5; CDR3: CASSPGGTSNQPQHF; DNA: TGTGCCAGCAGCCCCGGGGGAACTAGCAATCAGCCCCAGCATTTT
V: TRBV27; D: NA; size: few; J: TRBJ1-1; CDR3: CASSLSGVGTEAFF; DNA: TGTGCCAGCAGTTTATCGGGGGTTGGCACTGAAGCTTTCTTT
V: TRBV7-2; D: NA; size: NA; J: TRBJ2-3; CDR3: CASSLSTDTQYF; DNA: TGTGCCAGCAGCTTAAGCACAGATACGCAGTATTTT
V: TRBV15; D: NA; size: NA; J: TRBJ2-2; CDR3: CATSRAGVIGELFF; DNA: TGTGCCACCAGCAGAGCGGGGGTTATCGGGGAGCTGTTTTTT
V: TRBV11-3; D: NA; size: NA; J: TRBJ1-2; CDR3: CASSVIRGRAQGYTF; DNA: TGTGCCAGCAGCGTCATACGGGGGAGGGCTCAGGGCTACACCTTC
V: TRBV6-1; D: NA; size: once; J: TRBJ1-3; CDR3: CASSELRGTSGNTIYF; DNA: TGTGCCAGCAGTGAGCTGCGGGGGACGTCTGGAAACACCATATATTTT
V: TRBV5-6; D: TRBD1; size: once; J: TRBJ2-7; CDR3: CASTSGTVPYEQYF; DNA: TGTGCCAGCACCTCGGGGACAGTGCCCTACGAGCAGTACTTC
V: TRBV9; D: NA; size: NA; J: TRBJ2-2; CDR3: CASSPLGGDRTGELFF; DNA: TGTGCCAGCAGCCCCCTCGGTGGGGATCGCACCGGGGAGCTGTTTTTT
V: TRBV11-1; D: NA; size: NA; J: TRBJ1-5; CDR3: CASSLGGGQPQHF; DNA: TGTGCCAGCAGCTTAGGGGGCGGTCAGCCCCAGCATTTT
V: TRBV7-6; D: TRBD1; size: NA; J: TRBJ1-5; CDR3: CASSTGTGGSQPQHF; DNA: TGTGCCAGCAGCACAGGGACAGGGGGAAGTCAGCCCCAGCATTTT
V: TRBV30; D: NA; size: NA; J: TRBJ2-3; CDR3: CAWIRGAKSADTQYF; DNA: TGTGCCTGGATCCGGGGGGCTAAATCGGCAGATACGCAGTATTTT
V: TRBV6-5; D: TRBD1; size: NA; J: TRBJ2-7; CDR3: CASSYSGTGGGEQYF; DNA: TGTGCCAGCAGTTACTCAGGGACAGGGGGCGGCGAGCAGTACTTC
V: TRBV7-9; D: NA; size: medium-sized; J: TRBJ1-3; CDR3: CASTAGVNTIYF; DNA: TGTGCCAGCACCGCGGGGGTCAACACCATATATTTT
V: TRBV6-1; D: TRBD1; size: medium-sized; J: TRBJ1-5; CDR3: CASSVDRARNQPQHF; DNA: TGTGCCAGCAGTGTCGACAGGGCCCGCAATCAGCCCCAGCATTTT
V: TRBV29-1; D: NA; size: NA; J: TRBJ1-3; CDR3: CSVDDGLNTIYF; DNA: TGCAGCGTTGATGATGGTCTGAACACCATATATTTT
V: TRBV2; D: NA; size: NA; J: TRBJ2-7; CDR3: CASTVGIISYEQYF; DNA: TGTGCCAGCACAGTAGGCATCATCTCCTACGAGCAGTACTTC
V: TRBV7-9; D: NA; size: once; J: TRBJ2-2; CDR3: CASSSRSNTGELFF; DNA: TGTGCCAGCAGCTCCCGATCGAACACCGGGGAGCTGTTTTTT
V: TRBV5-5; D: TRBD1; size: NA; J: TRBJ2-3; CDR3: CASSLSDGQGAADTQYF; DNA: TGTGCCAGCAGCTTGAGCGACGGACAGGGGGCCGCAGATACGCAGTATTTT
V: TRBV7-7; D: TRBD1; size: NA; J: TRBJ2-5; CDR3: CASSTDRGEETQYF; DNA: TGTGCCAGCAGCACCGACAGGGGGGAGGAGACCCAGTACTTC
V: TRBV7-9; D: TRBD1; size: NA; J: TRBJ1-2; CDR3: CASSLDRGDTNYGYTF; DNA: TGTGCCAGCAGCTTAGACAGGGGGGATACTAACTATGGCTACACCTTC
V: TRBV18; D: NA; size: NA; J: TRBJ2-1; CDR3: CASSPPSRASPYNEQFF; DNA: TGTGCCAGCTCACCACCGAGCCGAGCTAGTCCCTACAATGAGCAGTTCTTC
V: TRBV6-1; D: NA; size: NA; J: TRBJ1-4; CDR3: CASSVGSYEKLFF; DNA: TGTGCCAGCAGTGTGGGGTCGTATGAAAAACTGTTTTTT
V: TRBV5-1; D: NA; size: NA; J: TRBJ1-3; CDR3: CASSLVGSLAGNTIYF; DNA: TGCGCCAGCAGCTTGGTCGGGTCGTTGGCCGGAAACACCATATATTTT
V: TRBV28; D: NA; size: once; J: TRBJ2-1; CDR3: CASLQSRVADEQFF; DNA: TGTGCCAGCCTCCAAAGTCGGGTAGCGGATGAGCAGTTCTTC
V: TRBV5-1; D: TRBD2; size: NA; J: TRBJ2-3; CDR3: CASSPLAGDPDTQYF; DNA: TGCGCCAGCAGCCCACTAGCGGGGGACCCGGATACGCAGTATTTT
V: TRBV18; D: TRBD1; size: NA; J: TRBJ2-7; CDR3: CASSQNRGKAYEQYF; DNA: TGTGCCAGCTCCCAGAACAGGGGGAAGGCGTACGAGCAGTACTTC
V: TRBV15; D: NA; size: once; J: TRBJ2-5; CDR3: CATSRGGTEETQYF; DNA: TGTGCCACCAGCAGAGGGGGGACGGAAGAGACCCAGTACTTC
V: TRBV7-6; D: NA; size: NA; J: TRBJ1-6; CDR3: CASSPEYNSPLHF; DNA: TGTGCCAGCAGCCCTGAGTATAATTCACCCCTCCACTTT
V: TRBV27; D: TRBD2; size: few; J: TRBJ2-7; CDR3: CASSLIAGDTYEQYF; DNA: TGTGCCAGCAGTTTAATAGCGGGGGATACCTACGAGCAGTACTTC
V: TRBV6-4; D: NA; size: few; J: TRBJ1-4; CDR3: CASRGTFKGEKLFF; DNA: TGTGCCAGCCGGGGGACATTTAAGGGGGAAAAACTGTTTTTT
V: TRBV19; D: TRBD1; size: few; J: TRBJ1-2; CDR3: CASSLQGALGYGYTF; DNA: TGTGCCAGTAGTCTTCAGGGGGCGCTTGGCTATGGCTACACCTTC
V: TRBV30; D: NA; size: few; J: TRBJ1-1; CDR3: CAWSRIATEAFF; DNA: TGTGCCTGGAGTAGAATTGCTACTGAAGCTTTCTTT
V: TRBV7-2; D: TRBD1; size: once; J: TRBJ2-7; CDR3: CASSFVYRGQYEQYF; DNA: TGTGCCAGCAGCTTCGTATACAGGGGGCAATACGAGCAGTACTTC
V: TRBV7-9; D: NA; size: NA; J: TRBJ1-5; CDR3: CASSLEWATGRVIQPQHF; DNA: TGTGCCAGCAGCTTAGAGTGGGCTACAGGGCGGGTAATTCAGCCCCAGCATTTT
V: TRBV5-5; D: TRBD1; size: NA; J: TRBJ1-5; CDR3: CASSQGQGALQPQHF; DNA: TGTGCCAGCAGCCAAGGACAGGGGGCCCTACAGCCCCAGCATTTT
V: TRBV5-5; D: NA; size: NA; J: TRBJ1-4; CDR3: CASSSGPDRRNEKLFF; DNA: TGTGCCAGCAGCTCCGGCCCGGACAGAAGAAATGAAAAACTGTTTTTT